This paragraph covers one T cell receptor beta chain sequence. The data derive from a study of blood T cell repertoires in COVID-19. Study summary: Samples taken during acute and convalescent COVID-19 were collected in the United States, Italy and Spain. Sample material is recorded as cDNA or gDNA derived from T cells, B-cell-depleted T cells, or PBMCs.

With 3 bases removed from V and 2 bases from J, the gap between germline ends came to 8 bases. CDR3 length equals 13 residues. Germline lookup yields CDR1 SGHTA and CDR2 FQGNSA. Per the study methods: Estimated nucleated cell counts came from reference gene primer amplification. TCRdb's copy holds only in-frame clones and misses some; the assay was immunoSEQ multiplex PCR. V and J calls and clone size are given by that table; D and trimming were obtained from the DNA. The sample consists of roughly 84,000 clones, roughly 80% of them appearing once. Specimen: peripheral blood. The chain combines TRBV7-2 with TRBJ2-7; D perhaps matches TRBD2 (5 bases). The source of this sequence is a woman of 80 years or more with acute or convalescent COVID-19. The CDR3 bases are TGTGCCAGCAGCTTCGGGGAGACCTACGAGCAGTACTTC. Protein: CASSFGETYEQYF.